The 29 T cell receptor beta chains given below trace back to one sample, sequenced in a study of neurological immune-mediated disorders. Using its own MiXCR run on the 5' RACE reads, TCRdb lists one record per CDR3 protein. Among tens of thousands of distinct CDR3 sequences, around 4.6% were seen once, and the ten largest hold less than 2.5%. The sample comprised PBMCs. The receptors originated from a woman aged 30 to 39 with multiple sclerosis.

This clonotype was recorded many times. The V and J genes are TRBV7-2 and TRBJ2-7, with D perhaps being TRBD1 or TRBD2 (5 bases each). This CDR3 spans 13 amino acids. Trimming cost V 6 bases and J 6 bases, with 15 bases left between them. CDR1 and CDR2 (germline): SGHTA, FQGNSA. As DNA, the CDR3 is TGTGCCAGCAGTCCCATAGGGACGTTCGAGCAGTACTTC. Amino acids: CASSPIGTFEQYF. Drawing the rest from reference TRBV7-2 and TRBJ2-7, the complete variable domain is GAGVSQSPSNKVTEKGKDVELRCDPISGHTALYWYRQSLGQGLEFLIYFQGNSAPDKSGLPSDRFSAERTGGSVSTLTIQRTQQEDSAVYLCASSPIGTFEQYFGPGTRLTVT.

This clonotype was recorded many times. The gene calls are TRBV4-1 and TRBJ2-1; 9 positions match TRBD1. CDR1 is MGHRA, CDR2 YSYEKL, per germline. The CDR3 sequence is 13 residues long. Trimming removed 2 bases from V and 9 bases from J; junction bases left unmatched: 2. This CDR3 reads CASSQIQGAEQFF. The CDR3 nucleotides read TGCGCCAGCAGCCAAATACAGGGGGCTGAGCAGTTCTTC.

This clonotype was seen a few times. The chain recombines TRBV5-1 with TRBJ1-1, with a possible D match to TRBD1 (6 bases). V was trimmed by 2 bases and J by 1 base, leaving 9 bases between them. Per the germline V gene, CDR1 is SGHRS and CDR2 is YFSETQ. The CDR3 sequence is 14 residues long. The CDR3 DNA is TGCGCCAGCAGCTTACAGGGTTGGAACACTGAAGCTTTCTTT. Protein product: CASSLQGWNTEAFF.

The chain uses TRBV20-1 and TRBJ1-1; tentatively, D is TRBD1 (5 bases). Germline V CDR1 and CDR2: DFQATT, SNEGSKA (reference sequence). This CDR3 contains 13 residues. Trimming left V 1 base short and J 3 bases short, with 9 bases between. The CDR3 spells CSARGGSDTEAFF. DNA for the CDR3: TGCAGTGCTAGAGGGGGGAGCGACACTGAAGCTTTCTTT.

This clonotype has a count of ten or more. This chain links TRBV10-3 with TRBJ2-5; 8 nucleotides match TRBD2. The CDR3 length is 14 residues. Per germline, CDR1 ENHRY and CDR2 SYGVKD. Trimming took 6 bases from V and 2 from J; bases not matched to a gene: 5. The DNA for the CDR3 is TGTGCCATCAGGGCCACTAGCGGACAAGAGACCCAGTACTTC. Translated, it gives CAIRATSGQETQYF.

In this sample, this clonotype turned up many times. This chain uses TRBV6-1 with TRBJ1-5, with a possible D match to TRBD1 (6 bases). The CDR3 extends over 15 amino acids. The V gene's germline CDR1 is MNHNS and CDR2 SASEGT. Deletions cut 2 bases from V and 6 bases from J, with 14 bases between. The CDR3 protein is CASSEIYRVGQPQHF. For the CDR3, the DNA is TGTGCCAGCAGTGAAATCTACAGGGTCGGTCAGCCCCAGCATTTT.

This clonotype showed up many times. The chain carries TRBV5-1 and TRBJ2-1; no firm D call. CDR1 SGHRS and CDR2 YFSETQ come from the germline V gene. The CDR3 contains 12 residues. Trimming left V 4 bases short and J 5 bases short, with 7 bases between. DNA of the CDR3: TGCGCCAGCAGCAGCTCGGACAATGAGCAGTTCTTC. This sequence encodes CASSSSDNEQFF.

This clonotype was counted between two and nine times. The chain links TRBV20-1 to TRBJ2-2, with TRBD2 matching 8 bases. Germline V lookup: CDR1 DFQATT, CDR2 SNEGSKA (reference sequence). J was trimmed by 6 bases and V by 6 bases; bases with no gene match: 3. The CDR3 covers 12 residues. The CDR3 sequence is CSAQRESGELFF. CDR3 sequence (DNA): TGCAGTGCCCAGCGGGAGTCCGGGGAGCTGTTTTTT.

This clonotype was seen at least ten times. The chain combines TRBV20-1 with TRBJ2-2, with 14 nucleotides matching TRBD2. Trimming at V came to 4 bases and at J to 4 bases, leaving 8 bases not matched to a gene. There are 17 residues in the CDR3. Germline lookup yields CDR1 DFQATT and CDR2 SNEGSKA (reference sequence). As DNA, the CDR3 is TGCAGTGCTATGGGACTAGCGGGAGAGGTTGGCACCGGGGAGCTGTTTTTT. This translates into CSAMGLAGEVGTGELFF.

This chain uses TRBV6-5 with TRBJ2-2; 8 nucleotides match TRBD2. This CDR3 contains 19 residues. V shed 2 bases and J 2 bases; nucleotides not matched to a gene: 13. Germline values: CDR1 MNHEY, CDR2 SVGAGI. The CDR3 DNA is TGTGCCAGCAGTTACCGCCCGCAGACGGCGGGGGGTAACACCGGGGAGCTGTTTTTT. Its protein is CASSYRPQTAGGNTGELFF.

This clonotype was detected many times. The chain joins TRBV5-6 to TRBJ2-5; 7 nucleotides match TRBD1. The V gene's germline CDR1 is SGHDT and CDR2 YYEEEE. V lost 4 bases and J lost 1; bases outside the gene matches: 4. The CDR3 covers 14 residues. CDR3 region: CASSQGTAQETQYF. In DNA, the CDR3 is TGTGCCAGCAGCCAGGGGACAGCCCAAGAGACCCAGTACTTC.

This clonotype was detected ten times or more. V usage is TRBV29-1 and J usage is TRBJ2-3; D gene ambiguous. CDR1 is SQVTM, CDR2 ANQGSEA, per germline. The CDR3 is made up of 13 amino acids. Trimming removed 5 bases from V and 3 bases from J, with 12 bases in between. CDR3 nucleotides: TGCAGCGTTCAAATGCAGATGACAGATACGCAGTATTTT. It specifies CSVQMQMTDTQYF.

The V and J genes are TRBV5-1 and TRBJ2-3; TRBD2 agrees at 15 bases. CDR1 SGHRS and CDR2 YFSETQ come from the germline V gene. Trimming took 2 bases from V and 1 from J; bases not matched to a gene: 5. This CDR3 contains 18 residues. This CDR3 reads CASSLGLAGGSGTDTQYF. CDR3 bases: TGCGCCAGCAGCTTAGGACTAGCGGGGGGGTCTGGCACAGATACGCAGTATTTT.

This clonotype was observed at least ten times. This rearrangement joins TRBV20-1 to TRBJ2-7; D might be TRBD2 (5 bases). V was cut by 5 bases and J by 6 bases, with 20 bases left in between. This CDR3 spans 14 amino acids. Germline V gene lookup returns CDR1 DFQATT and CDR2 SNEGSKA (reference sequence). CDR3 nucleotide sequence: TGCAGTGCTCCTTTTCACGAGGGAGCCTCCGAGCAGTACTTC. Translation: CSAPFHEGASEQYF.

This clonotype was recorded at least ten times. The chain joins TRBV10-3 to TRBJ1-1, with no clear D. The ends were cut back, 0 bases at V and 4 bases at J, with 12 bases in the middle. The CDR3 contains 15 residues. Germline CDR1 is ENHRY and CDR2 is SYGVKD. CDR3 amino acids: CAISESGSISTEAFF. CDR3 DNA sequence: TGTGCCATCAGTGAGTCTGGTAGTATAAGCACTGAAGCTTTCTTT.

This rearrangement joins TRBV12-3 or TRBV12-4 to TRBJ2-5, with 7 bases fitting TRBD1. Trimming took 8 bases from V and 6 from J; bases not matched to a gene: 21. This CDR3 is 17 amino acids long. This CDR3 is CASGIPLTGLGVKTQYF. The CDR3 nucleotides read TGTGCCAGCGGGATTCCATTGACAGGGTTGGGTGTGAAGACCCAGTACTTC.

The chain is built from TRBV20-1 and TRBJ1-1; 7 bases are a match to TRBD1. V was clipped by 8 bases and J by 9 bases; unmatched bases: 9. CDR1 is DFQATT, CDR2 SNEGSKA, per germline (reference sequence). CDR3 size: 11 residues. CDR3 amino acids: CSSFRDSQAFF. The CDR3 region has the DNA TGCAGTAGCTTCAGGGACAGTCAAGCTTTCTTT.

At least ten counts were recorded for this clonotype. The V call is TRBV10-1, the J call TRBJ2-7, with a possible D match to TRBD1 (5 bases). There are 15 residues in the CDR3. The V gene's germline CDR1 is WNHNN and CDR2 SYGVQD (reference sequence). Trimming cost V 0 bases and J 5 bases, with 14 bases left between them. The DNA for the CDR3 is TGCGCCAGCAGTGAGTCCGGCAGGGCAAGCCACGAGCAGTACTTC. Translation gives CASSESGRASHEQYF.

This clonotype was picked up a small number of times. The chain has TRBV12-3 or TRBV12-4 and TRBJ2-1, with D possibly matching TRBD2 (6 bases). CDR3 length equals 15 residues. The germline V and J ends were trimmed by 5 bases and 0 bases, with 11 bases remaining between them. The CDR3 sequence is CASSNPGLSYNEQFF. The CDR3 DNA sequence: TGTGCCAGCAGTAACCCGGGACTCTCCTACAATGAGCAGTTCTTC.

This clonotype was picked up many times. The rearrangement links TRBV20-1 to TRBJ2-5, with TRBD2 identical over 10 bases. The V gene end was trimmed by 5 bases and the J gene end by 3 bases; junction bases not matched to a gene: 9. In germline, CDR1 is DFQATT, CDR2 SNEGSKA (reference sequence). The CDR3 is 15 amino acids. CDR3 sequence (DNA): TGCAGTGCTCCCCCGACTAGCGGGCGAAAAGAGACCCAGTACTTC. It codes for CSAPPTSGRKETQYF.

Ten or more counts support this clonotype. This sequence joins TRBV20-1 and TRBJ2-3; 10 bases agree with TRBD2. Germline loops: CDR1 DFQATT, CDR2 SNEGSKA (reference sequence). The V gene end was trimmed by 0 bases and the J gene end by 2 bases; junction bases not matched to a gene: 8. The CDR3 spans 17 residues. CDR3 region: CSARDRSSGRYTDTQYF. Here the CDR3 DNA reads TGCAGTGCTAGAGATCGGTCTAGCGGGAGATACACAGATACGCAGTATTTT.

This sequence joins TRBV7-9 and TRBJ2-3; D remains ambiguous. V was shortened by 4 bases and J by 9 bases, with 14 bases between the two germline ends. CDR3 length equals 13 residues. CDR1 is SEHNR, CDR2 FQNEAQ, per germline (reference sequence). CDR3 loop: CASSSGLKDTQYF. In DNA, the CDR3 is TGTGCCAGCAGCTCCGGGCTAAAGGACACGCAGTATTTT.

This clonotype was recorded many times. The chain couples TRBV18 to TRBJ2-5; D gene uncertain. Germline assignment: CDR1 KGHSH and CDR2 LQKENI. The CDR3 runs 12 residues. The ends were cut back, 4 bases at V and 5 bases at J, with 8 bases in the middle. This chain's CDR3 is CASSRTRETQYF. In nucleotides, the CDR3 is TGTGCCAGCTCACGAACCCGGGAGACCCAGTACTTC.

There are a few counts of this clonotype. V gene TRBV5-1 combines with J gene TRBJ1-1, with 8 bases aligning to TRBD1. V gave up 1 base and J gave up 0 bases; unmatched junction bases: 5. Looked up from germline, CDR1 is SGHRS and CDR2 is YFSETQ. The CDR3 contains 16 residues. The CDR3 nucleotides read TGCGCCAGCAGCTTGTTGGGGACAGGACTGAACACTGAAGCTTTCTTT. It is translated as CASSLLGTGLNTEAFF.

This clonotype was seen at least ten times. The V call is TRBV12-3 or TRBV12-4, the J call TRBJ2-1, with TRBD2 as a possible D gene (6 bases). CDR3 length equals 15 residues. The V end lost 6 bases, the J end lost 7 bases, and 19 bases lay between the germline ends. In DNA form, the CDR3 reads TGTGCCAGCAGCCGCCTAGCGCGAAGATGGAATGAGCAGTTCTTC. Translating it yields CASSRLARRWNEQFF.

This clonotype appeared a few times. The CDR3 loop is CASSLEPAGGQPQHF. The CDR3, as DNA: TGCGCCAGCAGCTTGGAACCGGCCGGGGGACAGCCCCAGCATTTT. The rearrangement uses TRBV5-1 and TRBJ1-5; TRBD1 is a possible D gene (5 bases). Germline loops: CDR1 SGHRS, CDR2 YFSETQ. V gave up 0 bases and J gave up 7 bases, with 14 bases separating them. This CDR3 has 15 amino acids. Filled out from reference TRBV5-1 and TRBJ1-5, the complete variable domain reads KAGVTQTPRYLIKTRGQQVTLSCSPISGHRSVSWYQQTPGQGLQFLFEYFSETQRNKGNFPGRFSGRQFSNSRSEMNVSTLELGDSALYLCASSLEPAGGQPQHFGDGTRLSIL.

This clonotype was observed at least ten times. The chain links TRBV20-1 to TRBJ1-1; the D gene is possibly TRBD1 (5 bases). This CDR3 comprises 12 residues. The ends were cut back, 1 base at V and 3 bases at J, with 6 bases in the middle. Per germline, CDR1 DFQATT and CDR2 SNEGSKA (reference sequence). The CDR3 nucleotides read TGCAGTGCTAGAGTGGGGGACACTGAAGCTTTCTTT. Protein sequence: CSARVGDTEAFF.

This clonotype was found many times. This chain links TRBV20-1 with TRBJ1-6; 9 bases align to TRBD1. This CDR3 is 16 amino acids long. Germline CDR1 reads DFQATT; CDR2 reads SNEGSKA (reference sequence). J lost 10 bases, V lost 0 bases, and 10 bases had no gene match. The CDR3 DNA reads as TGCAGTGCTAGAGATGGTTCGGGACAGGGATGGTCACCCCTCCACTTT. Translation: CSARDGSGQGWSPLHF.

The chain uses TRBV14 and TRBJ2-4; tentatively, D is TRBD1 or TRBD2 (6 bases each). Trimming cost V 3 bases and J 7 bases, with 13 bases left between them. Germline-derived CDR1 and CDR2 are SGHDN and FVKESK. The length of the CDR3 is 14 residues. CDR3 sequence (DNA): TGTGCCAGCAGCCAGGGAACAGGGAGGAACATTCAGTACTTC. Translation gives CASSQGTGRNIQYF.